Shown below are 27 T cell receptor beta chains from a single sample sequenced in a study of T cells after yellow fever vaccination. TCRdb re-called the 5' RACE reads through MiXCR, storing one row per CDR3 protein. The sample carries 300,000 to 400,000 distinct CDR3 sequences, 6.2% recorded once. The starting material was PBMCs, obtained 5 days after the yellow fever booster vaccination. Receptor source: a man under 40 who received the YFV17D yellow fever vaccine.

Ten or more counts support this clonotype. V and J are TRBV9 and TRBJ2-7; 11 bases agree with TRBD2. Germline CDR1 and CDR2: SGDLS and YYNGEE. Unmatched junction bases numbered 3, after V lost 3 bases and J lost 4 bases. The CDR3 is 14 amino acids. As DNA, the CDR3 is TGTGCCAGCAGCGCTAGCGGGAGGCCGTACGAGCAGTACTTC. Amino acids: CASSASGRPYEQYF.

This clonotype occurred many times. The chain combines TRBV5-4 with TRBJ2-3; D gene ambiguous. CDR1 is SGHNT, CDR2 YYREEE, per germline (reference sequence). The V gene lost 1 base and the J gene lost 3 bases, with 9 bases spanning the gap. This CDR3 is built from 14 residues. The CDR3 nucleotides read TGTGCCAGCAGCTTGTTTTTGGGGACAGATACGCAGTATTTT. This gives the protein CASSLFLGTDTQYF.

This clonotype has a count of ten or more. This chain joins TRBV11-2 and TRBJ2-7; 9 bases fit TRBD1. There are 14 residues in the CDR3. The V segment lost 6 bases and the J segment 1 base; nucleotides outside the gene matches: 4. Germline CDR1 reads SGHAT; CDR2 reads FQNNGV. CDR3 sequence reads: CASRTDRGSYEQYF. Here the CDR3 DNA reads TGTGCCAGCAGAACGGACAGGGGTTCCTACGAGCAGTACTTC.

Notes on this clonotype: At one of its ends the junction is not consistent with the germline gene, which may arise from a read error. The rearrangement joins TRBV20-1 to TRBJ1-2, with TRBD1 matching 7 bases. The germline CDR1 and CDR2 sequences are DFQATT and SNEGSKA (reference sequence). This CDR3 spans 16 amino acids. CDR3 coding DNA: TGCAGTGCAAGAGATTCTACCGGGACAGCCCTCTATGGCTACACCTTC. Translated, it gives CSARDSTGTALYGYTF.

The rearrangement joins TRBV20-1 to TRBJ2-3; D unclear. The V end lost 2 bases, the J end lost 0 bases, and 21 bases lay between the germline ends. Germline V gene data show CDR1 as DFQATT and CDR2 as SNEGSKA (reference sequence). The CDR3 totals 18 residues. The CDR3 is CSARLGLEYPPSTDTQYF. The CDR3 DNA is TGCAGTGCTAGATTGGGTTTGGAGTACCCCCCTAGCACAGATACGCAGTATTTT.

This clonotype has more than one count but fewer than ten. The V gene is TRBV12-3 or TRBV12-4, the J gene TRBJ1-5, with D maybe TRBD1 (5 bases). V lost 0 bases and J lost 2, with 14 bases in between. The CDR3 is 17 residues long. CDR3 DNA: TGTGCCAGCAGTTTAGCGATGGAGGGGCGCGGCAATCAGCCCCAGCATTTT. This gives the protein CASSLAMEGRGNQPQHF.

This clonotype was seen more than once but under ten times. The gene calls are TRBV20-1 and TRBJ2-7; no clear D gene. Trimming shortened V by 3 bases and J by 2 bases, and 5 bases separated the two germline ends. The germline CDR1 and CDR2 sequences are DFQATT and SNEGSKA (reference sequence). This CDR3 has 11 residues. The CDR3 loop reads CSARLPYEQYF. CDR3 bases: TGCAGTGCTAGGTTGCCCTACGAGCAGTACTTC.

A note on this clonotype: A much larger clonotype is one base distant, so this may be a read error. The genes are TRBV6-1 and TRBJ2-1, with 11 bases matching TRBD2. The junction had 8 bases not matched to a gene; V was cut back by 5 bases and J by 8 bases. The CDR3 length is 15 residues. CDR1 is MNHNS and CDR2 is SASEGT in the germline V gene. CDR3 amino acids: CASSPRLAGIYEQFF. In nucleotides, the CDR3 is TGTGCCAGCAGTCCCAGACTAGCGGGAATTTATGAGCAGTTCTTC.

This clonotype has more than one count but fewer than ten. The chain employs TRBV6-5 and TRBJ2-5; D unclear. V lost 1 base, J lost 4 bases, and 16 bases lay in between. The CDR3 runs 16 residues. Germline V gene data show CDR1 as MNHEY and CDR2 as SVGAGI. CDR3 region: CASSYLPVGVVETQYF. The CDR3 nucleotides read TGTGCCAGCAGTTACTTACCGGTTGGAGTAGTAGAGACCCAGTACTTC.

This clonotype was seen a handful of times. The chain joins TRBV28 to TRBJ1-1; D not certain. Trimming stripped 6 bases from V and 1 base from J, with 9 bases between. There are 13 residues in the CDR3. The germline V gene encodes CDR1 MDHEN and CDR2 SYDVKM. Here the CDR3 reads CASRAPGNTEAFF. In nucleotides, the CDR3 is TGTGCCAGCAGAGCCCCCGGGAACACTGAAGCTTTCTTT.

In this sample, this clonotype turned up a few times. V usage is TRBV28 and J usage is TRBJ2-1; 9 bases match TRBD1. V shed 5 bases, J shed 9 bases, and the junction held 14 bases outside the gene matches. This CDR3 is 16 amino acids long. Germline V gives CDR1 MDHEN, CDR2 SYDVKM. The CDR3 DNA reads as TGTGCCAGCAGTAACCGTCTTGGGACAGGGTACGGTGAGCAGTTCTTC. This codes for CASSNRLGTGYGEQFF. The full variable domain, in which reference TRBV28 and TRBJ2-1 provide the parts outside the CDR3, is DVKVTQSSRYLVKRTGEKVFLECVQDMDHENMFWYRQDPGLGLRLIYFSYDVKMKEKGDIPEGYSVSREKKERFSLILESASTNQTSMYLCASSNRLGTGYGEQFFGPGTRLTVL.

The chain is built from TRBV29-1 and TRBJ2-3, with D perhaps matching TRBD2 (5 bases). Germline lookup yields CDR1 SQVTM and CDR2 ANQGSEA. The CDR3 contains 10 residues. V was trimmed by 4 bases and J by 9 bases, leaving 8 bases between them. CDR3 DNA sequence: TGCAGCGTTGCCGAGGGCACGCAGTATTTT. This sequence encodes CSVAEGTQYF.

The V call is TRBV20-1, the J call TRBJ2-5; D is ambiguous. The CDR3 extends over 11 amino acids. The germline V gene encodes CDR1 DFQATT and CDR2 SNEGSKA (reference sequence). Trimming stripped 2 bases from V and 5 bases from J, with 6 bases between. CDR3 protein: CSARTKETQYF. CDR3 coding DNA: TGCAGTGCTAGAACAAAGGAGACCCAGTACTTC.

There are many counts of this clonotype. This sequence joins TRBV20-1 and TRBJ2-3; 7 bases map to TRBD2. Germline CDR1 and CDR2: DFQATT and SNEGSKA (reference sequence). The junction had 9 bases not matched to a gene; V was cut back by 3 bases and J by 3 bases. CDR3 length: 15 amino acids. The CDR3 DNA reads TGCAGTGCTAGGGTAGGCGGGAGAGATACAGATACGCAGTATTTT. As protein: CSARVGGRDTDTQYF.

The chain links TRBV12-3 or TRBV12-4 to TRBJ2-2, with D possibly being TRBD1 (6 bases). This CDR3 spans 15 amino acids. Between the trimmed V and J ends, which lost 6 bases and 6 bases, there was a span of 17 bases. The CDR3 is CASRLQQGLAGELFF. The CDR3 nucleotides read TGTGCCAGCAGGCTGCAACAGGGATTAGCCGGGGAGCTGTTTTTT.

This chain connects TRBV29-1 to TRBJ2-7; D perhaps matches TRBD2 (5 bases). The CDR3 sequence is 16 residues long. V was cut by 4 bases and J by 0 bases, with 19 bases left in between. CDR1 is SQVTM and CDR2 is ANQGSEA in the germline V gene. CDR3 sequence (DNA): TGCAGCGTTGGCGAGAACCGGTGGGAGTCCTCCTACGAGCAGTACTTC. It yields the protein CSVGENRWESSYEQYF.

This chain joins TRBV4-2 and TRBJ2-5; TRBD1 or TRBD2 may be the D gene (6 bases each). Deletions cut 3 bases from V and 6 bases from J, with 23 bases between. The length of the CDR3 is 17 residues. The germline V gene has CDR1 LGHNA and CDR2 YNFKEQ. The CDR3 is CASSQDQWGASRQTQYF. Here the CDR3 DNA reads TGTGCCAGCAGCCAGGACCAGTGGGGGGCTAGCCGACAGACCCAGTACTTC.

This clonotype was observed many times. Written as DNA, the CDR3 is TGCAGTGCTAGGGCCCAGGGAAACATTCAGTACTTC. Translation gives CSARAQGNIQYF. The genes are TRBV20-1 and TRBJ2-4, with a weak D call TRBD1 (5 bases). Trimming left V 3 bases short and J 6 bases short, with 9 bases between. The germline CDR1 and CDR2 sequences are DFQATT and SNEGSKA (reference sequence). CDR3 length: 12 residues.

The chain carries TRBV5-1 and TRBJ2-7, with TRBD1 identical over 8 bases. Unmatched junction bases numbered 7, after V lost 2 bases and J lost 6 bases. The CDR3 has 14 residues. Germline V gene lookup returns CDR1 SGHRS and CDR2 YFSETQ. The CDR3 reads CASSFQGAYTEQYF. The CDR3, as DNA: TGCGCCAGCAGCTTCCAGGGGGCGTATACCGAGCAGTACTTC.

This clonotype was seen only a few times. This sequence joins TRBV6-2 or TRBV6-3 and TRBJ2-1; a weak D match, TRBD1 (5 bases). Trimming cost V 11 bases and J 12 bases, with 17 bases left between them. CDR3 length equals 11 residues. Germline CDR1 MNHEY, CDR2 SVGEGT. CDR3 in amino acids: CASSQGQLQFF. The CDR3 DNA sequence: TGTGCCTCCTCCCAGGGCCAACTGCAGTTCTTC.

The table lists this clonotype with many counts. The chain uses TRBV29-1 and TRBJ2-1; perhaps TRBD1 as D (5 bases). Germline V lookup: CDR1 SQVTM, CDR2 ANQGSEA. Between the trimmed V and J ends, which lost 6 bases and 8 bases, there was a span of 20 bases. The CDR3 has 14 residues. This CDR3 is CSVVVGAKRDEQFF. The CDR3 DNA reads TGCAGCGTGGTAGTAGGGGCGAAACGGGATGAGCAGTTCTTC.

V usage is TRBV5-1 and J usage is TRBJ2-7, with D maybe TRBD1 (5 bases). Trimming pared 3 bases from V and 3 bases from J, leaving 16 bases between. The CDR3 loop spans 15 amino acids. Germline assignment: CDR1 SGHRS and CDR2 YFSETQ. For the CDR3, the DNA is TGCGCCAGCAGCTCCCGGCAGGGTCCGGACTACGAGCAGTACTTC. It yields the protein CASSSRQGPDYEQYF. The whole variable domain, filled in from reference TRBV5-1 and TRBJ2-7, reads KAGVTQTPRYLIKTRGQQVTLSCSPISGHRSVSWYQQTPGQGLQFLFEYFSETQRNKGNFPGRFSGRQFSNSRSEMNVSTLELGDSALYLCASSSRQGPDYEQYFGPGTRLTVT.

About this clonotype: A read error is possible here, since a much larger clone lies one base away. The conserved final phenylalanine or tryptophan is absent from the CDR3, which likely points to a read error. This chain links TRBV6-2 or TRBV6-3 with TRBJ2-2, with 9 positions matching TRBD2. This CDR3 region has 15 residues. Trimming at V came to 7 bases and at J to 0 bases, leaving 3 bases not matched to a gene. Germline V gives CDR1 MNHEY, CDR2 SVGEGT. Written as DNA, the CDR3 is TGTGCCAGCATCCCTAGCGGGGCGAACACCGGGGAGCTGTTTTTA. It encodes CASIPSGANTGELFL.

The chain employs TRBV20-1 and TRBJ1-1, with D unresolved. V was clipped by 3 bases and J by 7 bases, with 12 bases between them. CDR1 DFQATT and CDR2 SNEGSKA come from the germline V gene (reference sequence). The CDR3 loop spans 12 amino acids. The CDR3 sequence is CSASDGFGEAFF. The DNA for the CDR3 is TGCAGTGCTAGTGATGGGTTTGGTGAAGCTTTCTTT.

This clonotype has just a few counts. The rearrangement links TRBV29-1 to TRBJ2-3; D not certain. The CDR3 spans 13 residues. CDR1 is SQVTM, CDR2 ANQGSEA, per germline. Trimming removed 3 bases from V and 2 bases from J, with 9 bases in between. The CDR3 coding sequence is TGCAGCGTTGATCCGGATAACACAGATACGCAGTATTTT. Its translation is CSVDPDNTDTQYF.

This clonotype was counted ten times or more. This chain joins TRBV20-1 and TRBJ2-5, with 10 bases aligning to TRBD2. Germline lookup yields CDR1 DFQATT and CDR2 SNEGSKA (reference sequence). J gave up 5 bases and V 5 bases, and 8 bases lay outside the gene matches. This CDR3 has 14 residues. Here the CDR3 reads CSAPTTSGTETQYF. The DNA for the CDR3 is TGCAGTGCTCCGACAACTAGCGGGACGGAGACCCAGTACTTC.

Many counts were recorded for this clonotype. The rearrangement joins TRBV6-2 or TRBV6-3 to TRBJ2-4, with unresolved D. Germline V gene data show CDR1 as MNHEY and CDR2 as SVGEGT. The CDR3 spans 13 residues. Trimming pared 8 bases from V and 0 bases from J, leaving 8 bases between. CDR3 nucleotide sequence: TGTGCCAGCGGGGAACTAGCCAAAAACATTCAGTACTTC. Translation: CASGELAKNIQYF.